Presented here are 10 T cell receptor beta chains from one specimen sequenced in a study of cytomegalovirus exposure and HLA in healthy donors. Primers: 60 Vbeta forward and 13 Jbeta reverse. The table came from immunoSEQ multiplex PCR; TCRdb's copy has only in-frame clones and leaves some out. This listing includes some 55,000 clones. The sequencing input was PBMCs. The source is a middle-aged woman in good health and CMV-seronegative.

This chain joins TRBV11-2 and TRBJ1-2; D uncertain. Germline CDR1 is SGHAT and CDR2 is FQNNGV. This CDR3 is built from 12 residues. Between the trimmed V and J ends, which lost 4 bases and 2 bases, there was a span of 5 bases. In DNA, the CDR3 is TGTGCCAGCAGCTCAGGAAACTATGGCTACACCTTC. Translated, it gives CASSSGNYGYTF.

The genes are TRBV19 and TRBJ2-2; TRBD1 matches 8 bases. The germline V gene encodes CDR1 LNHDA and CDR2 SQIVND (reference sequence). The CDR3 totals 15 residues. V lost 6 bases, J lost 3 bases, and 6 bases stayed unmatched. This chain's CDR3 is CASRQQGADTGELFF. The CDR3 DNA sequence: TGTGCCAGTAGGCAGCAGGGGGCGGACACCGGGGAGCTGTTTTTT.

The CDR3: CASTLTGGSNSPLHF. The DNA for the CDR3 is TGTGCCAGTACTCTCACGGGGGGGTCTAATTCACCCCTCCACTTT. This chain joins TRBV19 and TRBJ1-6; perhaps TRBD1 as D (5 bases). The CDR3 length is 15 residues. Deletions cut 7 bases from V and 6 bases from J, with 16 bases between. From germline, CDR1 is LNHDA and CDR2 SQIVND (reference sequence).

The chain is built from TRBV14 and TRBJ2-1; tentative D call: TRBD2 (5 bases). Germline CDR1 reads SGHDN; CDR2 reads FVKESK. The V gene lost 0 bases and the J gene lost 9 bases, with 15 bases spanning the gap. The CDR3 runs to 15 residues. CDR3 bases: TGTGCCAGCAGCCAAGATCTCGTCCCCCGGGGTGAGCAGTTCTTC. Amino acids: CASSQDLVPRGEQFF. The whole variable domain, remainder taken from reference TRBV14 and TRBJ2-1, is EAGVTQFPSHSVIEKGQTVTLRCDPISGHDNLYWYRRVMGKEIKFLLHFVKESKQDESGMPNNRFLAERTGGTYSTLKVQPAELEDSGVYFCASSQDLVPRGEQFFGPGTRLTVL.

The chain recombines TRBV4-1 with TRBJ1-1; TRBD1 matches 7 bases. This CDR3 region has 15 residues. Germline CDR1 and CDR2: MGHRA and YSYEKL. The V gene end was trimmed by 1 base and the J gene end by 3 bases; junction bases not matched to a gene: 5. The CDR3 spells CASSQGQGGDTEAFF. The CDR3 nucleotides read TGCGCCAGCAGCCAAGGACAGGGCGGGGACACTGAAGCTTTCTTT.

The chain has TRBV18 and TRBJ1-2, with D unclear. Trimming removed 4 bases at V and 4 bases at J, with 16 bases between. This CDR3 has 15 residues. Looked up from germline, CDR1 is KGHSH and CDR2 is LQKENI. This CDR3 reads CASSLDVADIYGYTF. In DNA form, the CDR3 reads TGTGCCAGCTCACTCGATGTTGCAGATATCTATGGCTACACCTTC.

The chain joins TRBV6-5 to TRBJ1-4; 7 bases fit TRBD1. This CDR3 region has 15 residues. Per the germline V gene, CDR1 is MNHEY and CDR2 is SVGAGI. V gave up 6 bases and J gave up 7 bases; unmatched junction bases: 11. CDR3 loop: CASRSTGQPLEKLFF. In DNA form, the CDR3 reads TGTGCCAGCAGATCGACAGGGCAGCCCCTTGAAAAACTGTTTTTT.

The chain links TRBV4-3 to TRBJ1-4; TRBD1 agrees at 10 bases. V shed 6 bases, J shed 6 bases, and the junction held 13 bases outside the gene matches. Germline assignment: CDR1 LGHNA and CDR2 YSLEER. This CDR3 region has 17 residues. CDR3 protein: CASSRTGGIRGDEKLFF. The CDR3 DNA reads TGCGCCAGCAGTAGGACAGGGGGAATTCGGGGGGATGAAAAACTGTTTTTT.

V usage is TRBV9 and J usage is TRBJ2-1; 12 bases fit TRBD2. The germline V gene has CDR1 SGDLS and CDR2 YYNGEE. This CDR3 is built from 15 residues. J lost 7 bases, V lost 1 base, and 3 bases had no gene match. CDR3 loop: CASSVSSGRGNEQFF. In DNA, the CDR3 is TGTGCCAGCAGCGTATCTAGCGGGAGGGGGAATGAGCAGTTCTTC. The whole variable domain, filled in from reference TRBV9 and TRBJ2-1, reads DSGVTQTPKHLITATGQRVTLRCSPRSGDLSVYWYQQSLDQGLQFLIQYYNGEERAKGNILERFSAQQFPDLHSELNLSSLELGDSALYFCASSVSSGRGNEQFFGPGTRLTVL.

This chain joins TRBV28 and TRBJ2-3; 9 positions agree with TRBD1. Germline CDR1 and CDR2: MDHEN and SYDVKM. J gave up 4 bases and V 3 bases, and 5 bases lay outside the gene matches. This CDR3 has 15 residues. CDR3 DNA: TGTGCCAGCAGTTTCCAGACAGGGGGATCAGATACGCAGTATTTT. This sequence encodes CASSFQTGGSDTQYF.